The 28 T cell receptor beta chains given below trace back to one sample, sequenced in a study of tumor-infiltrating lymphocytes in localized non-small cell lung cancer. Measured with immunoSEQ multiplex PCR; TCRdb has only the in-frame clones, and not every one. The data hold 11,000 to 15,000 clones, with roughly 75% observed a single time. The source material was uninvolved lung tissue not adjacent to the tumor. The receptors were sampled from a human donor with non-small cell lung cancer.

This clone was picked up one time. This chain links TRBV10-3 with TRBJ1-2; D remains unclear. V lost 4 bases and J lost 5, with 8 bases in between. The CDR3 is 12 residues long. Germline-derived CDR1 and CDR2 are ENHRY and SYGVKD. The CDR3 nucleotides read TGTGCCATCAGTGCTTTTACTTATGGCTACACCTTC. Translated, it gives CAISAFTYGYTF.

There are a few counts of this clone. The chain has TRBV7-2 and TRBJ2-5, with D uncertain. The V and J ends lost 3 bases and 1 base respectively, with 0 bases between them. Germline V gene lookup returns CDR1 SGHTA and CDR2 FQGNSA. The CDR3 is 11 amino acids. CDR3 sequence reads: CASSFQETQYF. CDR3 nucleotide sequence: TGTGCCAGCAGCTTCCAAGAGACCCAGTACTTC. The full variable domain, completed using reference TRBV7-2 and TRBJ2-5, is GAGVSQSPSNKVTEKGKDVELRCDPISGHTALYWYRQSLGQGLEFLIYFQGNSAPDKSGLPSDRFSAERTGGSVSTLTIQRTQQEDSAVYLCASSFQETQYFGPGTRLLVL.

CDR3 in DNA: TGCAGCGCCCTGGGAGGGCCAGGGGAGACCCAGTACTTC. It encodes CSALGGPGETQYF. The rearrangement uses TRBV29-1 and TRBJ2-5; 7 nucleotides align to TRBD2. With V trimmed by 7 bases and J by 5 bases, 10 bases remained unmatched. The CDR3 extends over 13 amino acids. Germline loops: CDR1 SQVTM, CDR2 ANQGSEA.

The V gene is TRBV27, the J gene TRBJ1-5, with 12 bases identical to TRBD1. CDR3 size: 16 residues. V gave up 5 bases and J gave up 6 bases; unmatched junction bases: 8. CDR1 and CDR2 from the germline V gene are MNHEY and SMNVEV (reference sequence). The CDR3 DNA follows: TGTGCCAGCAGTACCCGGGACAGGGGGCTTGGTCAGCCCCAGCATTTT. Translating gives CASSTRDRGLGQPQHF.

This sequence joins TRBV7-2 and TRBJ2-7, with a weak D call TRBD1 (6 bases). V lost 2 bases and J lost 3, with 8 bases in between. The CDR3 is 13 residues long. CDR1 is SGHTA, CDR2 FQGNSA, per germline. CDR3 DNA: TGTGCCAGCAGCTTACCACAGGGCTACGAGCAGTACTTC. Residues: CASSLPQGYEQYF.

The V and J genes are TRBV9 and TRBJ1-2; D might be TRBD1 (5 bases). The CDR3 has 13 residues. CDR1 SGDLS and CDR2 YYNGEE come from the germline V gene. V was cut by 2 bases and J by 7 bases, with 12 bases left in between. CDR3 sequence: CASSVQGSGGYTF. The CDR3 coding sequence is TGTGCCAGCAGCGTTCAGGGTTCGGGTGGCTACACCTTC.

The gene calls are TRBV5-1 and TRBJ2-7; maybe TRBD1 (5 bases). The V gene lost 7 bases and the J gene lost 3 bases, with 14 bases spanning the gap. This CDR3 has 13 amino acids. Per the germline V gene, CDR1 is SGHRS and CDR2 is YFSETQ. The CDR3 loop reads CASALRTNYEQYF. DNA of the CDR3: TGCGCCAGCGCTTTGCGGACAAACTACGAGCAGTACTTC.

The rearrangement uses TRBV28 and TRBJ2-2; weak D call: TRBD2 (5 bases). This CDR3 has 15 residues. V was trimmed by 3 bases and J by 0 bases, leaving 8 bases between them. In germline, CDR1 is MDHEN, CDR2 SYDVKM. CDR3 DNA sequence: TGTGCCAGCAGTTTGGCGGGTGCGAACACCGGGGAGCTGTTTTTT. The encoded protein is CASSLAGANTGELFF.

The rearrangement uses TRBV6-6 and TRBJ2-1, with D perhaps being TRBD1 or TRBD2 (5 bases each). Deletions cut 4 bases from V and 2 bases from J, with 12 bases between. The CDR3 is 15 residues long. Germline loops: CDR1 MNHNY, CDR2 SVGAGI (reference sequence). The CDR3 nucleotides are TGTGCCAGCAGTTTACGGGGCTCTCCCTACAATGAGCAGTTCTTC. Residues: CASSLRGSPYNEQFF.

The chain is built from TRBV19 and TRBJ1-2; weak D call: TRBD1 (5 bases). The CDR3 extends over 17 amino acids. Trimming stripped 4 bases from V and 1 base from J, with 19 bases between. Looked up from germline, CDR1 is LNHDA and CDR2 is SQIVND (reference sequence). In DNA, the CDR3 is TGTGCCAGTAGTAGAACAGGCGCGTCGGGTTTTAACTATGGCTACACCTTC. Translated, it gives CASSRTGASGFNYGYTF.

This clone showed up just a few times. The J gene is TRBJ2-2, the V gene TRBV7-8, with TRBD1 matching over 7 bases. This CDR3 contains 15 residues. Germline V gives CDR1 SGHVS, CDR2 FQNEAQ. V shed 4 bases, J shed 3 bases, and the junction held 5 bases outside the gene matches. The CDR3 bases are TGTGCCAGCAGCTCCCGACAGGGATACACCGGGGAGCTGTTTTTT. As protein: CASSSRQGYTGELFF.

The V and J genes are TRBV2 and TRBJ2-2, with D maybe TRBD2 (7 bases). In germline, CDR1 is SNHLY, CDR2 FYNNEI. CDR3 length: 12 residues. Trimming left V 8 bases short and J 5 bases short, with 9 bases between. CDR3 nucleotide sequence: TGTGCCAGCGGGAGGGGGACCGGGGAGCTGTTTTTT. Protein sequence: CASGRGTGELFF. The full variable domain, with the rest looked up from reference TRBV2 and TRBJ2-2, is EPEVTQTPSHQVTQMGQEVILRCVPISNHLYFYWYRQILGQKVEFLVSFYNNEISEKSEIFDDQFSVERPDGSNFTLKIRSTKLEDSAMYFCASGRGTGELFFGEGSRLTVL.

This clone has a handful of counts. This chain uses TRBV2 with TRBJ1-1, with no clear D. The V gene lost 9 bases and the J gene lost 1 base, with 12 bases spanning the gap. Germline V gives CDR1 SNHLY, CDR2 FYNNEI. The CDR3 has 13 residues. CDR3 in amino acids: CARLPAGNTEAFF. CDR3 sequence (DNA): TGTGCCAGGCTGCCGGCGGGGAACACTGAAGCTTTCTTT.

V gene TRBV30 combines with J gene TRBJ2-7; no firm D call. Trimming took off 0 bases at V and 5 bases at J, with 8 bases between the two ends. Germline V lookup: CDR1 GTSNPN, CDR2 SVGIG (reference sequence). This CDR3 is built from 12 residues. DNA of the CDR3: TGTGCCTGGAGTGTGAGTGGCCACGAGCAGTACTTC. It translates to CAWSVSGHEQYF.

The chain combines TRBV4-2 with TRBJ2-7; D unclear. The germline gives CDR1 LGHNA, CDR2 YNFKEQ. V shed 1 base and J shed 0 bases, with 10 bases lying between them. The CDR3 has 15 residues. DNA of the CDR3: TGTGCCAGCAGCCAAGTTCAGCAGAGCTCCTACGAGCAGTACTTC. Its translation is CASSQVQQSSYEQYF.

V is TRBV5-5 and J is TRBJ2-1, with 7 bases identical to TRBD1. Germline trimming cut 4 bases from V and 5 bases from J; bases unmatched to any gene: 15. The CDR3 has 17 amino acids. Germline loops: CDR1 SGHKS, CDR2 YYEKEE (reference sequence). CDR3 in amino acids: CASSPGVDRALHNEQFF. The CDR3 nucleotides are TGTGCCAGCAGCCCTGGGGTTGACAGGGCCCTCCACAATGAGCAGTTCTTC.

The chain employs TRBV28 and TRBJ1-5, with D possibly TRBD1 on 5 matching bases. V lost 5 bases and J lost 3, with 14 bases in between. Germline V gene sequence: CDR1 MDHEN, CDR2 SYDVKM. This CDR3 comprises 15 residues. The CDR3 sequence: CASSTQGVYNQPQHF. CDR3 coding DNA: TGTGCCAGCAGTACCCAGGGTGTATACAATCAGCCCCAGCATTTT.

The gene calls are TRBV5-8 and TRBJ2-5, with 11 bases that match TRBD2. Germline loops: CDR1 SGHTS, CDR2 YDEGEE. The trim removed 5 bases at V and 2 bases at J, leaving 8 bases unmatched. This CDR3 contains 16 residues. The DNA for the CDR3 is TGTGCCAGCAGTCCTCTAGCGGGGGGCGATCAAGAGACCCAGTACTTC. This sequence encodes CASSPLAGGDQETQYF.

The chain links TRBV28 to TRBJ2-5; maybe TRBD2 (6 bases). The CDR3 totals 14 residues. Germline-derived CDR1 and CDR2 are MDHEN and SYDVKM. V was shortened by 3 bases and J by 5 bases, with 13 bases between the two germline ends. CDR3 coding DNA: TGTGCCAGCAGTTTGGGAGGTGGGGGGGAGACCCAGTACTTC. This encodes CASSLGGGGETQYF.

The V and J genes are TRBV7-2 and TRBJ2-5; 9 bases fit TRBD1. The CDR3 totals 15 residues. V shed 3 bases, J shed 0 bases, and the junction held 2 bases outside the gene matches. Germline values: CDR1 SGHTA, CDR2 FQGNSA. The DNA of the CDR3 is TGTGCCAGCAGCTTGGGGACAGGGTACCAAGAGACCCAGTACTTC. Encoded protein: CASSLGTGYQETQYF. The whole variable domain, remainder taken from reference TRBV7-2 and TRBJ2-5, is GAGVSQSPSNKVTEKGKDVELRCDPISGHTALYWYRQSLGQGLEFLIYFQGNSAPDKSGLPSDRFSAERTGGSVSTLTIQRTQQEDSAVYLCASSLGTGYQETQYFGPGTRLLVL.

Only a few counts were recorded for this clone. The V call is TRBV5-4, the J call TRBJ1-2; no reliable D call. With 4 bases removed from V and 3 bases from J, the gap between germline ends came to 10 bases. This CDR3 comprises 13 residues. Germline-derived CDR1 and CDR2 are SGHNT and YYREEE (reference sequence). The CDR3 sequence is CASSTDGHYGYTF. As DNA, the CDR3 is TGTGCCAGCAGCACGGACGGTCACTATGGCTACACCTTC.

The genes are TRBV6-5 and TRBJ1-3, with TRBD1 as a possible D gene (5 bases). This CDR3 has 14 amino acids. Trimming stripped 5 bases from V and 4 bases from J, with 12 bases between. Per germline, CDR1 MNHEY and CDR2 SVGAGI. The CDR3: CASSRGVGGNTIYF. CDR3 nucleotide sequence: TGTGCCAGCAGTCGGGGGGTAGGGGGAAACACCATATATTTT.

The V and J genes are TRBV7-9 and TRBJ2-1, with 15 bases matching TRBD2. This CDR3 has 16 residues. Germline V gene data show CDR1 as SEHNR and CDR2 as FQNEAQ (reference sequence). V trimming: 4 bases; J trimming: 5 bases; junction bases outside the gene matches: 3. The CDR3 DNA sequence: TGTGCCAGCAGCTGGGGACTAGCGGGAGGCCACAATGAGCAGTTCTTC. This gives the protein CASSWGLAGGHNEQFF.

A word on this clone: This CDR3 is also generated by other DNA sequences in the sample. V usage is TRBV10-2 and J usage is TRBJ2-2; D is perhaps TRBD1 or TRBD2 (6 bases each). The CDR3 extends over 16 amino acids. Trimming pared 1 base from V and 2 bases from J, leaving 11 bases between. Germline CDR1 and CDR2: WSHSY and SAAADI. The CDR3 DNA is TGCGCCAGCAGTGAGTTGGGGGGCCTCAACACCGGGGAGCTGTTTTTT. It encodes CASSELGGLNTGELFF.

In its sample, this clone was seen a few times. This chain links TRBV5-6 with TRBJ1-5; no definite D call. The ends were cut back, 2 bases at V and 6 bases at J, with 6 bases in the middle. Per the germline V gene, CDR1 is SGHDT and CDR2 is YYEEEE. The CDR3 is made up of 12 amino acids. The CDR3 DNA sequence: TGTGCCAGCAGCTTCGCGGGTCAGCCCCAGCATTTT. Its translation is CASSFAGQPQHF.

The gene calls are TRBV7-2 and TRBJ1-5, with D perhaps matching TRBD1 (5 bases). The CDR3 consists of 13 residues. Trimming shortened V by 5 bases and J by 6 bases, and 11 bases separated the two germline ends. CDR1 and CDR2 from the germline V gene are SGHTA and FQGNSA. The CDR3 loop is CASSIPGGQPQHF. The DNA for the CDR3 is TGTGCCAGCAGCATCCCGGGGGGTCAGCCCCAGCATTTT.

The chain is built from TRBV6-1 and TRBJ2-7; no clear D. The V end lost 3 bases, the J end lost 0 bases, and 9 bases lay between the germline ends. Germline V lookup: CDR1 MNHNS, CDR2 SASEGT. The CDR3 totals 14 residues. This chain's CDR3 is CASSDEDRSYEQYF. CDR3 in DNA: TGTGCCAGCAGTGACGAGGATCGCTCCTACGAGCAGTACTTC.

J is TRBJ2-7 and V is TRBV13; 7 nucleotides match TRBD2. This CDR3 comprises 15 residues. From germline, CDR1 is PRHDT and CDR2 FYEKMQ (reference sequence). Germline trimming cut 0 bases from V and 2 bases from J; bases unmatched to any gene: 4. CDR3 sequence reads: CASSLGAAGAYEQYF. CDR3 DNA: TGTGCCAGCAGCTTAGGGGCGGCGGGGGCCTACGAGCAGTACTTC.